Given below is one T cell receptor beta chain in context. The source of the sample is a study of T cell responses to AZD1222 COVID-19 vaccine. CDR1 and CDR2 (germline): LGHNA, YNFKEQ. V shed 0 bases, J shed 4 bases, and the junction held 7 bases outside the gene matches. This CDR3 is built from 18 residues. Using immunoSEQ multiplex PCR, the repertoire was profiled, and TCRdb retains in-frame clones only, with some absent. Here the sample spans 130,000 to 150,000 clones, approximately 94% being singletons. This receptor was identified in an adult in good health. V gene TRBV4-2 combines with J gene TRBJ2-2, with 11 bases matching TRBD2. Source: peripheral blood, taken on day 0 of AZD1222 vaccination. For the CDR3, the DNA is TGTGCCAGCAGCCAAGAAGAACTAGCGGGGGTGAGCACCGGGGAGCTGTTTTTT. Protein: CASSQEELAGVSTGELFF.